Sequencing of this T cell receptor beta chain was carried out in a study of cytomegalovirus exposure and HLA in healthy donors. V lost 7 bases, J lost 5 bases, and 10 bases stayed unmatched. Looked up from germline, CDR1 is MNHEY and CDR2 is SMNVEV (reference sequence). This CDR3 has 15 residues. This clone appeared once. Antigen specificity is unknown. Clones were sequenced by immunoSEQ multiplex PCR, and TCRdb holds only the in-frame ones, with some missing. The repertoire holds roughly 180,000 clones, with about four fifths as singletons. Study conclusions and caveats: Subsequent analysis found a tendency for first-cohort TCR clusters to co-occur within the 120 or so validation repertoires.

The J gene is TRBJ2-2, the V gene TRBV27; 7 nucleotides line up with TRBD1. Source material: PBMCs. The receptor was isolated from a man between 18 and 29 years old in good health and CMV-seropositive. In DNA form, the CDR3 reads TGTGCCAGCAAAAGGGGGCAGGGACGGACCGGGGAGCTGTTTTTT. Encoded protein: CASKRGQGRTGELFF.